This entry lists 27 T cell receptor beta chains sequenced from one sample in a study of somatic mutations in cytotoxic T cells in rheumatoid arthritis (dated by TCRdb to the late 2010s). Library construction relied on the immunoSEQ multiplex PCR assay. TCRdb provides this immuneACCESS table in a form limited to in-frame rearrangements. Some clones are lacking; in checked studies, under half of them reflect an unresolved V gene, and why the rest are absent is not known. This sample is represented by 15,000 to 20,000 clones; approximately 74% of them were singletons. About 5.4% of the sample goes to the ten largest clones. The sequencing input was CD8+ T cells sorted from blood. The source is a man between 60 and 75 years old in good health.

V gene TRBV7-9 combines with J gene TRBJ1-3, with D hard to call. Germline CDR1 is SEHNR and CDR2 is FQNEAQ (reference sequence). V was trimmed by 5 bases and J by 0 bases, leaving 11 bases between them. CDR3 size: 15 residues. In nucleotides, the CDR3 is TGTGCCAGCAGCCCGGACTCGAGCTCTGGAAACACCATATATTTT. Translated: CASSPDSSSGNTIYF.

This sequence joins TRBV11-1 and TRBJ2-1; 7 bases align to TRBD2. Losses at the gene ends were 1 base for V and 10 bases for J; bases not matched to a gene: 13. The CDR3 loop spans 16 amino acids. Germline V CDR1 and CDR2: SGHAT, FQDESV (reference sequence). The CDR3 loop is CASSLGIGGTQDEQFF. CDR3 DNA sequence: TGTGCCAGCAGCTTAGGCATCGGGGGGACCCAAGACGAGCAGTTCTTC.

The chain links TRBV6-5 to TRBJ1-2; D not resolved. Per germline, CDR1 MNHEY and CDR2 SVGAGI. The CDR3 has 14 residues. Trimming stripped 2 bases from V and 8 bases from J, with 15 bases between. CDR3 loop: CASSYRSPRIGYTF. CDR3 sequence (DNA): TGTGCCAGCAGTTACAGGAGCCCCCGTATAGGCTACACCTTC.

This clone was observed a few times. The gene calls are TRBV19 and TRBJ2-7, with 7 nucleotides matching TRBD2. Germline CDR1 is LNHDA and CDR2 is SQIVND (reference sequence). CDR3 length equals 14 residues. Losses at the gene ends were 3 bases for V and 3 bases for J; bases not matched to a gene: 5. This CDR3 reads CASSISGGFYEQYF. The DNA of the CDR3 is TGTGCCAGTAGTATTTCGGGAGGCTTCTACGAGCAGTACTTC.

Here the CDR3 DNA reads TGTGCCAGCAGCTGGGGACTAGCAGATACGCAGTATTTT. Translated: CASSWGLADTQYF. The chain links TRBV5-4 to TRBJ2-3, with 8 nucleotides matching TRBD2. This CDR3 is 13 amino acids long. Germline V CDR1 and CDR2: SGHNT, YYREEE (reference sequence). Trimming removed 3 bases from V and 4 bases from J; junction bases left unmatched: 1.

The DNA for the CDR3 is TGTGCCAGCGACCCGACCGGGACAGGTGTCTATGAGCAGTTCTTC. Translated: CASDPTGTGVYEQFF. J is TRBJ2-1 and V is TRBV27; 8 nucleotides align to TRBD1. Unmatched junction bases numbered 14, after V lost 8 bases and J lost 8 bases. The CDR3 has 15 residues. The germline CDR1 and CDR2 sequences are MNHEY and SMNVEV (reference sequence).

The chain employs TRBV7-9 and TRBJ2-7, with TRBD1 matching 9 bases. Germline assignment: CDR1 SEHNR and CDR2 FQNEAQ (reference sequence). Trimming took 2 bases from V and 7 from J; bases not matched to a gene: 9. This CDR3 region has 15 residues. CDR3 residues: CASSLSQQGAGEQYF. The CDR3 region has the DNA TGTGCCAGCAGCTTATCCCAACAGGGGGCCGGGGAGCAGTACTTC.

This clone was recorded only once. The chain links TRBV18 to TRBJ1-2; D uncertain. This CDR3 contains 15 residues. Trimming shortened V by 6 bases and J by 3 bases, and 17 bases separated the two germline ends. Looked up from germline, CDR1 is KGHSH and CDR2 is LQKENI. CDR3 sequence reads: CASSPAGWEDYGYTF. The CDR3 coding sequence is TGTGCCAGCTCCCCGGCGGGGTGGGAAGACTATGGCTACACCTTC.

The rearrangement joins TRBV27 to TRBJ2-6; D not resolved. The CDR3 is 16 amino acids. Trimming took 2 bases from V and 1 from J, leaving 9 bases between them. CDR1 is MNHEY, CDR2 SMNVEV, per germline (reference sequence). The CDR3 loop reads CASSLQASSGANVLTF. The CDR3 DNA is TGTGCCAGCAGTTTACAGGCCTCTTCTGGGGCCAACGTCCTGACTTTC. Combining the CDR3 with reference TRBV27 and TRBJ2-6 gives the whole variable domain EAQVTQNPRYLITVTGKKLTVTCSQNMNHEYMSWYRQDPGLGLRQIYYSMNVEVTDKGDVPEGYKVSRKEKRNFPLILESPSPNQTSLYFCASSLQASSGANVLTFGAGSRLTVL.

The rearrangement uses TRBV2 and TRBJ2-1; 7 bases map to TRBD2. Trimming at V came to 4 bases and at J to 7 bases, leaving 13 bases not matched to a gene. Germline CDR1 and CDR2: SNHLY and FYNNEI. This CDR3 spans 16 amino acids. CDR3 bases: TGTGCCAGCAGTGGTGAGCGGGATAGAATGTTGAATGAGCAGTTCTTC. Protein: CASSGERDRMLNEQFF. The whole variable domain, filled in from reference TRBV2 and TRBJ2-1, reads EPEVTQTPSHQVTQMGQEVILRCVPISNHLYFYWYRQILGQKVEFLVSFYNNEISEKSEIFDDQFSVERPDGSNFTLKIRSTKLEDSAMYFCASSGERDRMLNEQFFGPGTRLTVL.

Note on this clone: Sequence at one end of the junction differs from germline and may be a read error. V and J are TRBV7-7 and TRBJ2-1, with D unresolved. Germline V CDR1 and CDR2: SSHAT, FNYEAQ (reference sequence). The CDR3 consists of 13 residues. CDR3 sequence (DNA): TGTGCTAGCAGCCAAGACAACGACAATGAGCAGTTCTTC. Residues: CASSQDNDNEQFF.

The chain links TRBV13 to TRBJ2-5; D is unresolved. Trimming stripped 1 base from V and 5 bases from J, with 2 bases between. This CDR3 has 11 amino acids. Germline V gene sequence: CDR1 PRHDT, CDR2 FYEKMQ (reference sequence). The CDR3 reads CASSLAETQYF. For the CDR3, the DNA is TGTGCCAGCAGCTTAGCGGAGACCCAGTACTTC. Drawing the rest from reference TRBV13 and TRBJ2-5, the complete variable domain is AAGVIQSPRHLIKEKRETATLKCYPIPRHDTVYWYQQGPGQDPQFLISFYEKMQSDKGSIPDRFSAQQFSDYHSELNMSSLELGDSALYFCASSLAETQYFGPGTRLLVL.

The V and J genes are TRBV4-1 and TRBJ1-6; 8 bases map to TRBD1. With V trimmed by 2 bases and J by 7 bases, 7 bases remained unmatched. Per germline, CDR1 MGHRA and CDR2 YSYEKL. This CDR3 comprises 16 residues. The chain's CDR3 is CASSQPTGGWNSPLHF. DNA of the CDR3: TGCGCCAGCAGCCAACCAACAGGGGGATGGAATTCACCCCTCCACTTT.

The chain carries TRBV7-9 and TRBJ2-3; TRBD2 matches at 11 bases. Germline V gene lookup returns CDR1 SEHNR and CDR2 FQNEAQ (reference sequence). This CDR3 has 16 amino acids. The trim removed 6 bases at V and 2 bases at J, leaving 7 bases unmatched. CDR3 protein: CASSQGTSGFTDTQYF. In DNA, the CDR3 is TGTGCCAGCAGTCAAGGGACTAGCGGATTCACAGATACGCAGTATTTT.

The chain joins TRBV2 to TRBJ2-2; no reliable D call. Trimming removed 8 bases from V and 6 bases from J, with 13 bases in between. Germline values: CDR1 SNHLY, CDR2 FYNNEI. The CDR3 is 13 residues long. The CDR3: CASAPWAAGELFF. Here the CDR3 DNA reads TGTGCCAGCGCTCCCTGGGCCGCCGGGGAGCTGTTTTTT.

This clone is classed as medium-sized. The CDR3 loop reads CASSLVGEAGNTIYF. CDR3 coding DNA: TGTGCCAGCAGCTTAGTTGGGGAGGCTGGAAACACCATATATTTT. The chain is built from TRBV7-9 and TRBJ1-3; D is uncertain. This CDR3 contains 15 residues. V lost 1 base, J lost 2 bases, and 9 bases lay in between. Germline CDR1 reads SEHNR; CDR2 reads FQNEAQ (reference sequence).

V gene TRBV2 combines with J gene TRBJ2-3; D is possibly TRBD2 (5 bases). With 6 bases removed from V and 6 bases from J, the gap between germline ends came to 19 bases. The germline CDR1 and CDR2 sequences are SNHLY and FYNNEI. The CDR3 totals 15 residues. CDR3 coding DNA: TGTGCCAGCAGAGGACTGCACGAACCCGGGGATACGCAGTATTTT. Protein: CASRGLHEPGDTQYF.

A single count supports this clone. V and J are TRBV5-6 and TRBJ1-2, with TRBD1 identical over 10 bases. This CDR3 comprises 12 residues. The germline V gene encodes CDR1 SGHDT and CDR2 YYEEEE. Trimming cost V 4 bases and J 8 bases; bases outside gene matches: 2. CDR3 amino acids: CASSDRGHGYTF. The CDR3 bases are TGTGCCAGCAGCGACAGGGGGCACGGCTACACCTTC.

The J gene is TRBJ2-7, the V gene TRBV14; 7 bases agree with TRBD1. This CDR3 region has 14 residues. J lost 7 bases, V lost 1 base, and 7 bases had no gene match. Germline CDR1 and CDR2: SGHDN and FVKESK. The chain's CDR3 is CASSQVDRVREQYF. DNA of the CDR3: TGTGCCAGCAGCCAAGTTGACAGGGTGAGGGAGCAGTACTTC.

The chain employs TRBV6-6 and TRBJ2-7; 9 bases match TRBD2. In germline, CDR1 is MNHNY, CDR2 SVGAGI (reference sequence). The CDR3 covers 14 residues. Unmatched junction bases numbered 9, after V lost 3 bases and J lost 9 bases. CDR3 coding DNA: TGTGCCAGCAGTTATCCTAGCGGGATATTTGCGCAGTACTTC. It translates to CASSYPSGIFAQYF.

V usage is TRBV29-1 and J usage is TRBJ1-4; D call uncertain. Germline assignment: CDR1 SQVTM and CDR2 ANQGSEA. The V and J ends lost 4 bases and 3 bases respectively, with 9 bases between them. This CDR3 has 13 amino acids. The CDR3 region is CSVAGGSNEKLFF. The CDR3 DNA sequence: TGCAGCGTTGCTGGCGGATCTAATGAAAAACTGTTTTTT.

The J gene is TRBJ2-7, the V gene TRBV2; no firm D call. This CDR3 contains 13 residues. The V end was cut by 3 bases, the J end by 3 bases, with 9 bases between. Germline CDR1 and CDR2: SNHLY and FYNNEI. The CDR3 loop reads CASSDEHVYEQYF. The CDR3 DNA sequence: TGTGCCAGCAGTGACGAACACGTCTACGAGCAGTACTTC.

The CDR3 nucleotides are TGCGCCAGCAGCTGGCGGGGGGGCCGCTACAATGAGCAGTTCTTC. As protein: CASSWRGGRYNEQFF. The chain recombines TRBV5-1 with TRBJ2-1, with 9 bases identical to TRBD2. Trimming took 3 bases from V and 3 from J; bases not matched to a gene: 4. Germline V gene lookup returns CDR1 SGHRS and CDR2 YFSETQ. The CDR3 length is 15 residues.

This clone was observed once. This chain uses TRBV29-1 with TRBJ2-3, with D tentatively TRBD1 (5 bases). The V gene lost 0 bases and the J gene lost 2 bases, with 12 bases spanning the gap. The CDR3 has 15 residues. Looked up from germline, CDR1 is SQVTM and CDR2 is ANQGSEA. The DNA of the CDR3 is TGCAGCGTTGAAGATAGGCGCAGGGACACAGATACGCAGTATTTT. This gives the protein CSVEDRRRDTDTQYF.

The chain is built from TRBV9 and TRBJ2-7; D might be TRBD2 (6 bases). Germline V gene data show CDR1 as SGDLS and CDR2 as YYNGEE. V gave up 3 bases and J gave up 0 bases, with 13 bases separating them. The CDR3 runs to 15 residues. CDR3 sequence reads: CASSAGTSSSYEQYF. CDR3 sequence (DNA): TGTGCCAGCAGCGCCGGGACTTCAAGCTCCTACGAGCAGTACTTC.

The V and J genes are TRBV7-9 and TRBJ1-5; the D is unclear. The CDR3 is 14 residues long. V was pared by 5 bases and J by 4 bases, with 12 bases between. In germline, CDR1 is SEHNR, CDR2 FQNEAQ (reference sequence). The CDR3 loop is CASSHDSLNQPQHF. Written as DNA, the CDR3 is TGTGCCAGCAGCCATGATAGCCTGAATCAGCCCCAGCATTTT.

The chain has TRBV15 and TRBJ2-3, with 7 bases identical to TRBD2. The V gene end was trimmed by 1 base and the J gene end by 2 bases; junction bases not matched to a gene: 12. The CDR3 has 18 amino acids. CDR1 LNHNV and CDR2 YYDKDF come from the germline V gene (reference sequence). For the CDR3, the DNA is TGTGCCACCAGCAGAGCCGACTTCTCTAGCGGTTACACAGATACGCAGTATTTT. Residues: CATSRADFSSGYTDTQYF.